This passage covers 16 T cell receptor beta chains from one sample sequenced in a study of cytomegalovirus exposure and HLA in healthy donors. The PCR was carried out with 60 Vbeta primers and 13 Jbeta primers. Repertoires were generated with immunoSEQ multiplex PCR, while TCRdb's copy carries only in-frame clones and drops some. The table shows 100,000 to 150,000 clones, with more than 60% occurring only once. The material sequenced was PBMCs. The receptors come from a woman between 40 and 50 years old in good health and CMV-seropositive.

J is TRBJ1-4 and V is TRBV28; D not certain. The CDR3 loop spans 13 amino acids. Trimming took 8 bases from V and 7 from J, leaving 14 bases between them. The germline gives CDR1 MDHEN, CDR2 SYDVKM. The CDR3 here is CASGVLVREKLFF. CDR3 in DNA: TGTGCCAGCGGCGTTCTAGTACGTGAAAAACTGTTTTTT.

CDR3 bases: TGTGCTAGTGGATCCGGACAGGGAGGGCCAGCCCAGCATTTT. Amino acids: CASGSGQGGPAQHF. The V and J genes are TRBV12-5 and TRBJ1-5, with 8 bases matching TRBD1. CDR1 and CDR2 (germline): LGHNT, FRNRAP. The CDR3 runs 14 residues. V lost 6 bases to trimming and J lost 11 bases; unmatched junction nucleotides: 12.

The CDR3 loop is CASSIVRGGGNEQFF. CDR3 DNA: TGTGCCAGTAGTATAGTCCGCGGGGGGGGCAATGAGCAGTTCTTC. The V gene is TRBV19, the J gene TRBJ2-1; 9 nucleotides match TRBD2. CDR1 LNHDA and CDR2 SQIVND come from the germline V gene (reference sequence). The CDR3 covers 15 residues. J was trimmed by 6 bases and V by 1 base; bases with no gene match: 4.

This chain uses TRBV5-4 with TRBJ2-2; TRBD2 matches 10 bases. This CDR3 comprises 17 residues. Germline V gene sequence: CDR1 SGHNT, CDR2 YYREEE (reference sequence). The junction had 14 bases not matched to a gene; V was cut back by 5 bases and J by 7 bases. CDR3 bases: TGTGCCAGCAGGATGCTAGCGGGGGCTACGAAAGTCGGGGAGCTGTTTTTT. Its translation: CASRMLAGATKVGELFF. The whole variable domain, filled in from reference TRBV5-4 and TRBJ2-2, reads ETGVTQSPTHLIKTRGQQVTLRCSSQSGHNTVSWYQQALGQGPQFIFQYYREEENGRGNFPPRFSGLQFPNYSSELNVNALELDDSALYLCASRMLAGATKVGELFFGEGSRLTVL.

This clone showed up just once. V usage is TRBV6-5 and J usage is TRBJ2-5; D might be TRBD1 (5 bases). V lost 7 bases, J lost 4 bases, and 16 bases lay in between. Germline CDR1 and CDR2: MNHEY and SVGAGI. This CDR3 region has 14 residues. The CDR3 is CASIPGYGAETQYF. The CDR3 region has the DNA TGTGCCAGCATTCCAGGGTATGGCGCAGAGACCCAGTACTTC.

V usage is TRBV7-2 and J usage is TRBJ2-2, with TRBD1 matching 7 bases. CDR3 size: 17 residues. Trimming cost V 5 bases and J 4 bases; bases outside gene matches: 13. CDR1 and CDR2 from the germline V gene are SGHTA and FQGNSA. In DNA form, the CDR3 reads TGTGCCAGCAGCCTAGACAGGGCCCGGATGGGCACCGGGGAGCTGTTTTTT. Amino acids: CASSLDRARMGTGELFF.

The rearrangement links TRBV2 to TRBJ1-1; weak D call: TRBD1 (6 bases). V was shortened by 5 bases and J by 2 bases, with 12 bases between the two germline ends. The CDR3 totals 14 residues. CDR1 SNHLY and CDR2 FYNNEI come from the germline V gene. DNA for the CDR3: TGTGCCAGCAGTTTACAGGGAACCAACACTGAAGCTTTCTTT. Translated, it gives CASSLQGTNTEAFF.

V and J are TRBV29-1 and TRBJ1-2; D might be TRBD1 (6 bases). The CDR3 consists of 13 residues. Trimming removed 7 bases at V and 2 bases at J, with 14 bases between. Germline assignment: CDR1 SQVTM and CDR2 ANQGSEA. The CDR3 loop reads CSAGQPPNYGYTF. Here the CDR3 DNA reads TGCAGCGCAGGACAGCCCCCCAACTATGGCTACACCTTC. Full variable domain (remainder filled in from reference TRBV29-1 and TRBJ1-2): SAVISQKPSRDICQRGTSLTIQCQVDSQVTMMFWYRQQPGQSLTLIATANQGSEATYESGFVIDKFPISRPNLTFSTLTVSNMSPEDSSIYLCSAGQPPNYGYTFGSGTRLTVV.

The chain employs TRBV6-1 and TRBJ2-2, with D tentatively TRBD2 (6 bases). Germline lookup yields CDR1 MNHNS and CDR2 SASEGT. V gave up 3 bases and J gave up 4 bases, with 12 bases separating them. The CDR3 is made up of 15 amino acids. CDR3 in amino acids: CASSDAGRITGELFF. Written as DNA, the CDR3 is TGTGCCAGCAGTGATGCAGGGAGGATCACCGGGGAGCTGTTTTTT.

The table lists this clone with many counts. The chain is built from TRBV5-1 and TRBJ2-2; 7 bases map to TRBD1. Germline loops: CDR1 SGHRS, CDR2 YFSETQ. V lost 2 bases and J lost 5; bases outside the gene matches: 12. The CDR3 loop spans 17 amino acids. CDR3 DNA: TGCGCCAGCAGCTTAAGTCTCCGGACAGGACCGACCGGGGAGCTGTTTTTT. This gives the protein CASSLSLRTGPTGELFF.

The rearrangement links TRBV6-1 to TRBJ1-1, with D possibly TRBD1 on 6 matching bases. Trimming removed 3 bases at V and 2 bases at J, with 7 bases between. This CDR3 region has 13 residues. The germline V gene has CDR1 MNHNS and CDR2 SASEGT. CDR3 nucleotide sequence: TGTGCCAGCAGTGACAGGGGTAACACTGAAGCTTTCTTT. It yields the protein CASSDRGNTEAFF.

V usage is TRBV27 and J usage is TRBJ2-3, with TRBD2 matching 12 bases. Trimming at V came to 6 bases and at J to 5 bases, leaving 9 bases not matched to a gene. The CDR3 is 16 amino acids. The germline gives CDR1 MNHEY, CDR2 SMNVEV (reference sequence). The CDR3 protein is CASRELAGGIQDTQYF. The CDR3 DNA follows: TGTGCCAGCAGGGAACTAGCGGGGGGTATTCAAGATACGCAGTATTTT.

The CDR3 reads CASSSSTGGSYNEQFF. The CDR3 DNA follows: TGTGCCAGCAGTTCCTCGACAGGGGGTTCCTACAATGAGCAGTTCTTC. The chain joins TRBV28 to TRBJ2-1; TRBD1 matches at 9 bases. CDR3 size: 16 residues. Germline V lookup: CDR1 MDHEN, CDR2 SYDVKM. V trimming: 4 bases; J trimming: 1 base; junction bases outside the gene matches: 5. The complete variable domain, with remaining parts taken from reference TRBV28 and TRBJ2-1, reads DVKVTQSSRYLVKRTGEKVFLECVQDMDHENMFWYRQDPGLGLRLIYFSYDVKMKEKGDIPEGYSVSREKKERFSLILESASTNQTSMYLCASSSSTGGSYNEQFFGPGTRLTVL.

The genes are TRBV6-5 and TRBJ2-7, with 8 nucleotides matching TRBD1. The V and J ends lost 6 bases and 5 bases, in that order; junction bases with no gene match: 9. The CDR3 is made up of 14 amino acids. Germline CDR1 is MNHEY and CDR2 is SVGAGI. CDR3 nucleotides: TGTGCCAGCAGCAAAGCAGGGGGCCTGGACGAGCAGTACTTC. It codes for CASSKAGGLDEQYF.

The chain employs TRBV27 and TRBJ2-7; the match to TRBD2 covers 7 bases. This CDR3 is built from 15 residues. With 8 bases clipped from V and 2 bases from J, the junction kept 12 bases outside the gene matches. Germline assignment: CDR1 MNHEY and CDR2 SMNVEV (reference sequence). The CDR3 sequence is CASGGATGGAYEQYF. The CDR3 DNA sequence: TGTGCCAGCGGCGGGGCGACGGGAGGAGCCTACGAGCAGTACTTC.

The gene calls are TRBV27 and TRBJ2-1; D is ambiguous. With 5 bases removed from V and 5 bases from J, the gap between germline ends came to 13 bases. The CDR3 is made up of 14 amino acids. Germline-derived CDR1 and CDR2 are MNHEY and SMNVEV (reference sequence). CDR3: CASSPLSYHNEQFF. DNA of the CDR3: TGTGCCAGCAGTCCCTTATCCTACCACAATGAGCAGTTCTTC.